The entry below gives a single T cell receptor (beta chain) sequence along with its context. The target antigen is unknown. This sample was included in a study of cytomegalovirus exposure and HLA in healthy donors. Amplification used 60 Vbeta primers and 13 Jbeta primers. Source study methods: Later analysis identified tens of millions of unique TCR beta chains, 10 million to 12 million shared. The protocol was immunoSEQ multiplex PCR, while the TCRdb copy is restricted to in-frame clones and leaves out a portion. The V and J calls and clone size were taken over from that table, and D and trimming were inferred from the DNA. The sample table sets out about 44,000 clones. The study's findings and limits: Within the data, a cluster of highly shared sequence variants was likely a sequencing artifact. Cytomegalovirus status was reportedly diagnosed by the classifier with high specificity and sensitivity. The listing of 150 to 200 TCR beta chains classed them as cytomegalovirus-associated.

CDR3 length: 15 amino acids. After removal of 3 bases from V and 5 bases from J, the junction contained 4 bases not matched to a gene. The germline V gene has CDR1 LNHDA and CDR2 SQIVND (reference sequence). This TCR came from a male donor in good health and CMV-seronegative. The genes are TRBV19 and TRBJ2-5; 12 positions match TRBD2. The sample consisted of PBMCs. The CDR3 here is CASSMTSGRVETQYF. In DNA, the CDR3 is TGTGCCAGTAGTATGACTAGCGGGAGAGTGGAGACCCAGTACTTC.